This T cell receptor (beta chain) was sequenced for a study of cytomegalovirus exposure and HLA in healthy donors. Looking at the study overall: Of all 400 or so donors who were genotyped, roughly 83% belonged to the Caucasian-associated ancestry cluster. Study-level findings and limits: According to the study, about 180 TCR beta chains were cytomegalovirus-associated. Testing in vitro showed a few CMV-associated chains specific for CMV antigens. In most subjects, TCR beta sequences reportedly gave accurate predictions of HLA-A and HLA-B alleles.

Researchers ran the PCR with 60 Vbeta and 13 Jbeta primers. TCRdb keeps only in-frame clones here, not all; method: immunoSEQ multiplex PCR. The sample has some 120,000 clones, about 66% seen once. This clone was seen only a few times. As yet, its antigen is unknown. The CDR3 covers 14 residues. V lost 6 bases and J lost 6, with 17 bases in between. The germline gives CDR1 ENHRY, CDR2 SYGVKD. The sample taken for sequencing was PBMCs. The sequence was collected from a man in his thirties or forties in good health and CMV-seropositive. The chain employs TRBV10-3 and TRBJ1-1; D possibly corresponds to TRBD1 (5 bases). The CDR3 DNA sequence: TGTGCCATCAGGGCGTTGGCCGGACACGCTGAAGCTTTCTTT. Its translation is CAIRALAGHAEAFF.